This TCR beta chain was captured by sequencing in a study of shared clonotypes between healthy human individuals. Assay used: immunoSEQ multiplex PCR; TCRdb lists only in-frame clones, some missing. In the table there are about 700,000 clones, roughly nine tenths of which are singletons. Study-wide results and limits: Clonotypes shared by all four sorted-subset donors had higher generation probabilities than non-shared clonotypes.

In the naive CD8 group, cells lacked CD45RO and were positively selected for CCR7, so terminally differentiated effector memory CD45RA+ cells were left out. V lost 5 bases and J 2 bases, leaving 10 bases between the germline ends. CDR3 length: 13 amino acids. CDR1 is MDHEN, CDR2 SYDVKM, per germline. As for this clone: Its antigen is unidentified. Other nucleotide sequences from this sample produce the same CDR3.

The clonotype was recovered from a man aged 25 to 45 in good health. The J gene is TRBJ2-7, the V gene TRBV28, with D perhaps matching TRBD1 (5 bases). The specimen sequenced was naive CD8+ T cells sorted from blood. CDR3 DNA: TGTGCCAGCAGTCTAGACAGTGCCTACGAGCAGTACTTC. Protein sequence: CASSLDSAYEQYF.